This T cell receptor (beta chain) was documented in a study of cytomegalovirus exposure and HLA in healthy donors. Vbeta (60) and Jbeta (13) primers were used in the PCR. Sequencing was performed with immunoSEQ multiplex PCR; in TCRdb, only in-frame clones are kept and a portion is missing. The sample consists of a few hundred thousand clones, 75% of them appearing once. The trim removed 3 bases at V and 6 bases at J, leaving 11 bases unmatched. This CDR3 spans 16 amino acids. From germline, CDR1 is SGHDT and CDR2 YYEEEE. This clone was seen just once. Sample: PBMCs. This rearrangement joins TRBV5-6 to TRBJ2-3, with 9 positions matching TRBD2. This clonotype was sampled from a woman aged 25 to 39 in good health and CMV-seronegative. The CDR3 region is CASSSPGLAPMDTQYF. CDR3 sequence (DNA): TGTGCCAGCAGCTCGCCGGGACTAGCCCCAATGGATACGCAGTATTTT.